What follows are 29 T cell receptor beta chains derived from one specimen sequenced in a study of blood T cell repertoires in COVID-19. Only in-frame clones appear in the TCRdb table, and some are missing; sequencing was by immunoSEQ multiplex PCR. The data contain about 75,000 clones, 90% of them singletons. The specimen was peripheral blood. These TCRs come from a human donor in a cohort sampled during active COVID-19.

V usage is TRBV7-2 and J usage is TRBJ2-1; D possibly corresponds to TRBD2 (6 bases). CDR1 and CDR2 (germline): SGHTA, FQGNSA. Trimming shortened V by 7 bases and J by 4 bases, and 11 bases separated the two germline ends. There are 13 residues in the CDR3. The CDR3 nucleotides read TGTGCCAGCATTCGGGAGCAATACAATGAGCAGTTCTTC. Protein: CASIREQYNEQFF.

This clone was seen a single time. The chain uses TRBV10-2 and TRBJ2-1; 12 bases are a match to TRBD1. This CDR3 has 17 amino acids. CDR1 is WSHSY and CDR2 is SAAADI in the germline V gene. V gave up 0 bases and J gave up 8 bases; unmatched junction bases: 8. CDR3 nucleotides: TGCGCCAGCAGTGAGTCAAGCGGGACAGGGGGCATGGATGAGCAGTTCTTC. This gives the protein CASSESSGTGGMDEQFF.

Comments on this clone: Other nucleotide sequences in the sample specify the same CDR3. The V gene is TRBV29-1, the J gene TRBJ2-2; 7 bases map to TRBD1. V shed 5 bases and J 0 bases; nucleotides not matched to a gene: 6. The CDR3 has 15 residues. Germline V gene lookup returns CDR1 SQVTM and CDR2 ANQGSEA. CDR3 in amino acids: CSVSAGTANTGELFF. CDR3 nucleotide sequence: TGCAGCGTTTCTGCCGGGACAGCGAACACCGGGGAGCTGTTTTTT.

The CDR3 reads CASRQTGAGEKLFF. In DNA, the CDR3 is TGTGCCAGCAGGCAGACAGGGGCTGGTGAAAAACTGTTTTTT. This chain links TRBV3-1 (or the pseudogene TRBV3-2) with TRBJ1-4; TRBD1 agrees at 8 bases. Germline CDR1 LGHDT, CDR2 YNNKEL (reference sequence). The CDR3 runs to 14 residues. The ends lost 6 bases at V and 7 bases at J; junction bases unmatched: 7.

This clone came up once. The chain combines TRBV6-5 with TRBJ1-5; 9 nucleotides agree with TRBD1. Germline V gene lookup returns CDR1 MNHEY and CDR2 SVGAGI. This CDR3 is 15 amino acids long. The J segment lost 6 bases and the V segment lost 6 bases, leaving 9 bases of the junction unmatched. The CDR3 DNA is TGTGCCAGCAGATCAGCAACAGGGGGCTCTCAGCCCCAGCATTTT. Translating gives CASRSATGGSQPQHF.

The chain links TRBV2 to TRBJ2-2; 13 bases are shared with TRBD2. The CDR3 spans 18 residues. With 6 bases clipped from V and 0 bases from J, the junction kept 7 bases outside the gene matches. The germline V gene has CDR1 SNHLY and CDR2 FYNNEI. CDR3 sequence: CASRGLAGFLSNTGELFF. As DNA, the CDR3 is TGTGCCAGCAGGGGACTAGCGGGATTCCTTTCGAACACCGGGGAGCTGTTTTTT. The complete variable domain, with remaining parts taken from reference TRBV2 and TRBJ2-2, reads EPEVTQTPSHQVTQMGQEVILRCVPISNHLYFYWYRQILGQKVEFLVSFYNNEISEKSEIFDDQFSVERPDGSNFTLKIRSTKLEDSAMYFCASRGLAGFLSNTGELFFGEGSRLTVL.

This chain connects TRBV21-1 to TRBJ2-7; TRBD1 reflects the table's D call only, with no check against the DNA. TRBV21-1 is assigned pseudogene status. The CDR3 has 13 amino acids. The CDR3: CASRRQGAYEQYF. Here the CDR3 DNA reads TGTGCCAGCAGACGACAGGGGGCCTACGAGCAGTACTTC.

V usage is TRBV11-2 and J usage is TRBJ2-7; D is unclear. CDR3 length equals 14 residues. The germline gives CDR1 SGHAT, CDR2 FQNNGV. V was trimmed by 5 bases and J by 3 bases, leaving 14 bases between them. The CDR3 DNA reads as TGTGCCAGCAGCCCCCTCGCAGGAAGCTACGAGCAGTACTTC. Translation gives CASSPLAGSYEQYF.

This clone is a singleton in its sample. The rearrangement links TRBV7-3 to TRBJ2-2; the match to TRBD2 covers 7 bases. Trimming cost V 1 base and J 5 bases; bases outside gene matches: 10. Germline V gives CDR1 SGHTA, CDR2 FQGTGA. This CDR3 has 17 residues. The CDR3 loop is CASSLMAGVVGTGELFF. The CDR3 DNA reads TGTGCCAGCAGCTTAATGGCGGGGGTAGTGGGAACCGGGGAGCTGTTTTTT.

The V and J genes are TRBV24-1 and TRBJ2-1, with D possibly being TRBD2 (5 bases). V was clipped by 3 bases and J by 1 base, with 9 bases between them. This CDR3 comprises 15 residues. The V gene's germline CDR1 is KGHDR and CDR2 SFDVKD. Written as DNA, the CDR3 is TGTGCCACCAGTGATCCCACTAGATCCTACAATGAGCAGTTCTTC. This translates into CATSDPTRSYNEQFF.

There are many counts of this clone. The rearrangement uses TRBV7-9 and TRBJ1-2; 8 bases map to TRBD1. V was clipped by 5 bases and J by 5 bases; unmatched bases: 7. CDR3 size: 14 residues. The V gene's germline CDR1 is SEHNR and CDR2 FQNEAQ (reference sequence). The CDR3 DNA reads as TGTGCCAGCAGCGCTGGACAGGGTACTTATGGCTACACCTTC. Protein: CASSAGQGTYGYTF.

This clone was observed once. The chain combines TRBV19 with TRBJ2-1; TRBD2 is a possible D gene (7 bases). Deletions cut 7 bases from V and 6 bases from J, with 19 bases between. The germline V gene encodes CDR1 LNHDA and CDR2 SQIVND (reference sequence). The CDR3 is made up of 15 amino acids. The DNA of the CDR3 is TGTGCCAGTATCCTGGGGCGGGGGCAGGGCAATGAGCAGTTCTTC. It is translated as CASILGRGQGNEQFF.

The chain joins TRBV2 to TRBJ1-4; TRBD1 matches 9 bases. In germline, CDR1 is SNHLY, CDR2 FYNNEI. Unmatched junction bases numbered 8, after V lost 4 bases and J lost 14 bases. The CDR3 sequence is 13 residues long. The CDR3 nucleotides read TGTGCCAGCAGTGGGGACAGGGAAGAGAGGCTGTTTTTT. Protein: CASSGDREERLFF.

The chain uses TRBV28 and TRBJ2-1, with TRBD1 matching over 8 bases. The CDR3 consists of 14 residues. Unmatched junction bases numbered 8, after V lost 5 bases and J lost 8 bases. Germline CDR1 MDHEN, CDR2 SYDVKM. This chain's CDR3 is CASSRDRGQDEQFF. CDR3 nucleotides: TGTGCCAGCAGTCGTGACAGGGGTCAGGATGAGCAGTTCTTC. The full variable domain, in which reference TRBV28 and TRBJ2-1 provide the parts outside the CDR3, is DVKVTQSSRYLVKRTGEKVFLECVQDMDHENMFWYRQDPGLGLRLIYFSYDVKMKEKGDIPEGYSVSREKKERFSLILESASTNQTSMYLCASSRDRGQDEQFFGPGTRLTVL.

The chain combines TRBV27 with TRBJ1-6, with D tentatively TRBD1 (5 bases). Trimming left V 8 bases short and J 11 bases short, with 10 bases between. This CDR3 contains 11 residues. Germline V gene sequence: CDR1 MNHEY, CDR2 SMNVEV (reference sequence). The CDR3 nucleotides read TGTGCCAGCGGAGTCAGGGCACCCCTCCACTTT. Its translation is CASGVRAPLHF.

The genes are TRBV5-1 and TRBJ2-5, with 9 bases matching TRBD2. The CDR3 runs 17 residues. Trimming took 3 bases from V and 3 from J; bases not matched to a gene: 12. Germline CDR1 SGHRS, CDR2 YFSETQ. The CDR3, as DNA: TGCGCCAGCAGCTCCGACCTCTCTAGCGGGGTTAAAGAGACCCAGTACTTC. Translating it yields CASSSDLSSGVKETQYF.

The chain's CDR3 is CASSPPEGRSGELFF. The CDR3 coding sequence is TGTGCCAGCTCACCACCGGAGGGGCGTAGCGGGGAGCTGTTTTTT. This sequence joins TRBV18 and TRBJ2-2; tentatively, D is TRBD2 (6 bases). The germline V and J ends were trimmed by 0 bases and 7 bases, with 12 bases remaining between them. CDR3 length equals 15 residues. Germline lookup yields CDR1 KGHSH and CDR2 LQKENI.

This chain uses TRBV6-5 with TRBJ1-2; 7 nucleotides agree with TRBD1. The germline CDR1 and CDR2 sequences are MNHEY and SVGAGI. The junction had 5 bases not matched to a gene; V was cut back by 5 bases and J by 8 bases. The CDR3 is 12 amino acids. The CDR3 DNA reads TGTGCCAGCAGTCGACAGGGTGGAGGCTACACCTTC. This sequence encodes CASSRQGGGYTF.

The chain combines TRBV6-2 or TRBV6-3 with TRBJ2-1; D might be TRBD2 (7 bases). V was clipped by 2 bases and J by 4 bases, with 9 bases between them. The CDR3 extends over 14 amino acids. Germline V CDR1 and CDR2: MNHEY, SVGEGT. In DNA, the CDR3 is TGTGCCAGCAGTTACGCGGGGGCTTACAATGAGCAGTTCTTC. Translation gives CASSYAGAYNEQFF.

This chain joins TRBV7-2 and TRBJ2-6; 7 bases agree with TRBD1. V dropped 3 bases and J dropped 0; count of bases not matched to a gene: 11. From germline, CDR1 is SGHTA and CDR2 FQGNSA. The length of the CDR3 is 19 residues. DNA for the CDR3: TGTGCCAGCAGCTTTAGCGTATTCAGGGGGTACTCTGGGGCCAACGTCCTGACTTTC. Its translation: CASSFSVFRGYSGANVLTF. Full variable domain (outside the CDR3, taken from reference TRBV7-2 and TRBJ2-6): GAGVSQSPSNKVTEKGKDVELRCDPISGHTALYWYRQSLGQGLEFLIYFQGNSAPDKSGLPSDRFSAERTGGSVSTLTIQRTQQEDSAVYLCASSFSVFRGYSGANVLTFGAGSRLTVL.

V and J are TRBV30 and TRBJ2-3; no reliable D call. Germline V gene data show CDR1 as GTSNPN and CDR2 as SVGIG (reference sequence). The V end was cut by 3 bases, the J end by 2 bases, with 12 bases between. There are 14 residues in the CDR3. CDR3 in amino acids: CAWRTWRNTDTQYF. The CDR3 bases are TGTGCCTGGAGAACATGGCGGAACACAGATACGCAGTATTTT.

The V and J genes are TRBV11-2 and TRBJ1-2, with 9 bases lining up with TRBD1. The CDR3 extends over 13 amino acids. Trimming cost V 5 bases and J 8 bases; bases outside gene matches: 6. The germline V gene encodes CDR1 SGHAT and CDR2 FQNNGV. The CDR3 bases are TGTGCCAGCAGCGGGGACAGGGCCATAGGCTACACCTTC. It yields the protein CASSGDRAIGYTF.

This clone was detected only once. The chain recombines TRBV27 with TRBJ2-4; possibly TRBD2 for D (6 bases). Trimming took 6 bases from V and 1 from J, leaving 19 bases between them. This CDR3 is 17 amino acids long. Germline V lookup: CDR1 MNHEY, CDR2 SMNVEV (reference sequence). CDR3 coding DNA: TGTGCCAGCAGCCGAGACAATCCAGGGAGGGCCAAAAACATTCAGTACTTC. It translates to CASSRDNPGRAKNIQYF.

The chain combines TRBV28 with TRBJ2-1; D gene ambiguous. The CDR3 consists of 14 residues. Germline CDR1 is MDHEN and CDR2 is SYDVKM. The V end was cut by 1 base, the J end by 0 bases, with 4 bases between. CDR3 nucleotides: TGTGCCAGCAGTTTATCAGGCTCCTACAATGAGCAGTTCTTC. The encoded protein is CASSLSGSYNEQFF.

V gene TRBV28 combines with J gene TRBJ2-3, with D maybe TRBD2 (5 bases). V lost 3 bases to trimming and J lost 5 bases, with 18 bases between them. The germline V gene has CDR1 MDHEN and CDR2 SYDVKM. The CDR3 is made up of 16 amino acids. CDR3 residues: CASSFTGGVSKDTQYF. The CDR3 DNA reads TGTGCCAGCAGTTTTACCGGAGGCGTGAGTAAAGATACGCAGTATTTT.

The chain has TRBV18 and TRBJ1-1, with D possibly TRBD1 on 5 matching bases. The CDR3 length is 15 residues. V was shortened by 3 bases and J by 1 base, with 12 bases between the two germline ends. Germline CDR1 KGHSH, CDR2 LQKENI. CDR3 protein: CASSPPNTGNTEAFF. The CDR3 nucleotides read TGTGCCAGCTCACCCCCCAACACAGGGAACACTGAAGCTTTCTTT.

V and J are TRBV19 and TRBJ2-1; TRBD1 matches 9 bases. The CDR3 runs to 15 residues. The V segment lost 3 bases and the J segment 4 bases; nucleotides outside the gene matches: 4. Germline CDR1 is LNHDA and CDR2 is SQIVND (reference sequence). CDR3 amino acids: CASSMTGGVYNEQFF. The CDR3 coding sequence is TGTGCCAGTAGTATGACAGGGGGGGTGTACAATGAGCAGTTCTTC.

The rearrangement joins TRBV7-2 to TRBJ2-5; D remains ambiguous. The germline V gene has CDR1 SGHTA and CDR2 FQGNSA. V was shortened by 5 bases and J by 7 bases, with 11 bases between the two germline ends. CDR3 length: 12 residues. CDR3 amino acids: CASSVFSGTQYF. CDR3 in DNA: TGTGCCAGCAGCGTTTTTTCCGGGACCCAGTACTTC.

The chain uses TRBV7-9 and TRBJ1-1; 7 positions match TRBD1. CDR1 is SEHNR, CDR2 FQNEAQ, per germline (reference sequence). CDR3 length equals 15 residues. J was trimmed by 5 bases and V by 5 bases; bases with no gene match: 11. The CDR3 DNA is TGTGCCAGCAGCCCAGGGGGGCGAGGGAAGACTGAAGCTTTCTTT. Its protein product is CASSPGGRGKTEAFF.